This T cell receptor (beta chain) originates from a study of T cells expressing NK-cell markers. Across the study: All TCR beta repertoires analysed originated from sorted CD3+CD56+NKG2C+, CD3+CD56+NKG2C- and CD3+CD56-NKG2C+ T cells.

It was by 5'RACE template switching with UMIs that TCR beta cDNA was made. TCRdb reprocessed the 5' RACE reads and reports one entry per CDR3 protein, with no DNA. The table lists 350,000 to 400,000 distinct CDR3 sequences. Germline CDR1 reads KGHDR; CDR2 reads SFDVKD. The CDR3 length is 17 residues. Sequenced material: blood T cells: a sorted CD56 or NKG2C T cell subset, CD4+ or CD8+ T cells, or bulk PBMC T cells (not recorded which). The source is a woman in her 50s in good health. The rearrangement joins TRBV24-1 to TRBJ1-4; TCRdb's D call, TRBD1, is unchecked because there is no DNA. The CDR3 loop is CATSDPSPGYEDEKLFF.